There are a few counts of the clone carrying this TCR beta chain. The antigen remains undetermined. The germline CDR1 and CDR2 sequences are SGHTA and FQGTGA. The CDR3 consists of 13 residues. Trimming pared 3 bases from V and 6 bases from J, leaving 11 bases between. Via MiXCR, TCRdb re-called the reads, giving one row per CDR3 protein. There are some 680,000 distinct CDR3 sequences in the sample; approximately 34% occur only once, and more than 2.5% lies in the top ten. This entry is derived from a study of T cell repertoires in cytomegalovirus infection. Study-wide results and limits: There were carriers of CMV plus the relevant HLA, and cumulative public TCR beta family frequency identified them. Dominating the ex vivo response were TCR beta clonotypes that were CMV-specific and HLA-C-restricted.

The specimen was PBMCs. The TCR sequence derives from a human donor in good health (CMV status not recorded). Some clones in this sample may be carry-over from other donors' samples. The chain uses TRBV7-3 and TRBJ1-2; no definite D call. The CDR3 loop reads CASSLGPPDGYTF. The CDR3 DNA is TGTGCCAGCAGCTTGGGCCCCCCGGATGGCTACACCTTC. Full variable domain (missing parts from reference TRBV7-3 and TRBJ1-2): GAGVSQTPSNKVTEKGKYVELRCDPISGHTALYWYRQSLGQGPEFLIYFQGTGAADDSGLPNDRFFAVRPEGSVSTLKIQRTERGDSAVYLCASSLGPPDGYTFGSGTRLTVV.